The present T cell receptor beta chain was sequenced within a study of blood T cell repertoires in COVID-19. As for the study in general: COVID-19 samples from acute and convalescent phases originated in the United States, Italy and Spain. T cells, B-cell-depleted T cells, or PBMCs provided the cDNA or gDNA that served as material.

Germline CDR1 and CDR2: SGHRS and YFSETQ. After removal of 4 bases from V and 10 bases from J, the junction contained 8 bases not matched to a gene. The CDR3 runs 13 residues. Per the study methods: By means of reference gene primer amplification, nucleated cell counts were estimated. Produced via immunoSEQ multiplex PCR; TCRdb's table is partial and in-frame only. Clonal size and the V and J genes are those of that table, whereas D and trimming came from the DNA. The table includes about 670,000 clones, more than 80% detected once. The clonotype was recovered from a woman between 18 and 30 years old with acute or convalescent COVID-19. The specimen sequenced was peripheral blood. The chain couples TRBV5-1 to TRBJ2-1; TRBD2 aligns across 7 bases. The CDR3: CASSPSLGGEQFF. DNA of the CDR3: TGCGCCAGCAGCCCTTCATTGGGGGGGGAGCAGTTCTTC. The variable domain in full, with the rest retrieved from reference TRBV5-1 and TRBJ2-1, is KAGVTQTPRYLIKTRGQQVTLSCSPISGHRSVSWYQQTPGQGLQFLFEYFSETQRNKGNFPGRFSGRQFSNSRSEMNVSTLELGDSALYLCASSPSLGGEQFFGPGTRLTVL.